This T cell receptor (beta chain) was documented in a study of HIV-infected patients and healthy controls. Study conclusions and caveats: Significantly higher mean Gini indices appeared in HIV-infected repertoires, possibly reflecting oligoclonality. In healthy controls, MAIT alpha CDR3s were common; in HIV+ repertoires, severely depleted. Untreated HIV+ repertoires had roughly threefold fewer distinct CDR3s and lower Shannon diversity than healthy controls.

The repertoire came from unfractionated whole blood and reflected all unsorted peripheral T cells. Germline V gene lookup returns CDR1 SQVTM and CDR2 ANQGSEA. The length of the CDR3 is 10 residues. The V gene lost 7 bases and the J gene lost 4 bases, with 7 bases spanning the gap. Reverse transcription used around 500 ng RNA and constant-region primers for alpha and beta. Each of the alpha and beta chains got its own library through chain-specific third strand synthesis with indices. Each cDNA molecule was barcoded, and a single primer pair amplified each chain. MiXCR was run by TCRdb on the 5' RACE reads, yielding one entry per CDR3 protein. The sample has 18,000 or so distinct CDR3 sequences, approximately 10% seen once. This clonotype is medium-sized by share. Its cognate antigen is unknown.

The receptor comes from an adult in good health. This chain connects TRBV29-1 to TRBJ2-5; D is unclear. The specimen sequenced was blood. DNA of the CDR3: TGCAGCGCCAGCCTAGAGACCCAGTACTTC. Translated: CSASLETQYF.